This passage covers 21 T cell receptor beta chains from one sample sequenced in a study of T cell repertoires in cytomegalovirus infection. TCRdb used MiXCR to reprocess the reads, holding one entry per CDR3 protein. The sample shows roughly 320,000 distinct CDR3 sequences, 9.6% of them seen only once. Sequencing was carried out using PBMCs. The receptors stem from a human donor in good health (CMV status not recorded). Some clones in this sample may be carry-over from other donors' samples.

Many counts were recorded for this clonotype. The V gene is TRBV2, the J gene TRBJ2-7; D remains ambiguous. Trimming shortened V by 2 bases and J by 2 bases, and 4 bases separated the two germline ends. CDR3 length: 12 residues. The germline gives CDR1 SNHLY, CDR2 FYNNEI. As DNA, the CDR3 is TGTGCCAGCAGTGAACGGGCCTACGAGCAGTACTTC. As protein: CASSERAYEQYF.

This clonotype has a count of ten or more. The chain is built from TRBV28 and TRBJ2-7, with D perhaps matching TRBD2 (6 bases). V was trimmed by 6 bases and J by 1 base, leaving 16 bases between them. Germline assignment: CDR1 MDHEN and CDR2 SYDVKM. This CDR3 is 15 amino acids long. The CDR3: CASRGGGTASYEQYV. CDR3 DNA: TGTGCCAGCAGGGGTGGCGGGACGGCTTCCTACGAGCAGTACGTC.

This clonotype was recorded at least ten times. V is TRBV7-2 and J is TRBJ1-5; perhaps TRBD1 as D (5 bases). This CDR3 contains 16 residues. In germline, CDR1 is SGHTA, CDR2 FQGNSA. The V end lost 1 base, the J end lost 1 base, and 11 bases lay between the germline ends. The CDR3 nucleotides read TGTGCCAGCAGCTTAGTCAAGGCAGGGAGCAATCAGCCCCAGCATTTT. Translated, it gives CASSLVKAGSNQPQHF.

Only one count was recorded for this clonotype. This sequence may be a read error, since a much larger clone differs from it by one base. The CDR3 sequence is CATSRVNGRSNEQFF. CDR3 nucleotides: TGTGCCACCAGCAGAGTGAACGGGAGAAGTAATGAGCAGTTCTTC. The genes are TRBV15 and TRBJ2-1, with D tentatively TRBD2 (6 bases). Trimming cost V 1 base and J 7 bases, with 14 bases left between them. The CDR3 loop spans 15 amino acids. Germline CDR1 is LNHNV and CDR2 is YYDKDF (reference sequence). The whole variable domain, remainder taken from reference TRBV15 and TRBJ2-1, is DAMVIQNPRYQVTQFGKPVTLSCSQTLNHNVMYWYQQKSSQAPKLLFHYYDKDFNNEADTPDNFQSRRPNTSFCFLDIRSPGLGDTAMYLCATSRVNGRSNEQFFGPGTRLTVL.

This clonotype has at least ten counts. V gene TRBV20-1 combines with J gene TRBJ1-1, with unresolved D. V lost 3 bases and J 4 bases, leaving 18 bases between the germline ends. This CDR3 comprises 15 residues. The V gene's germline CDR1 is DFQATT and CDR2 SNEGSKA (reference sequence). The CDR3 is CSASMDMYGSTEAFF. The CDR3, as DNA: TGCAGTGCTAGTATGGATATGTATGGGAGCACTGAAGCTTTCTTT.

This clonotype was found many times. The chain employs TRBV7-9 and TRBJ2-1; tentatively, D is TRBD2 (5 bases). This CDR3 is built from 14 residues. The V gene lost 3 bases and the J gene lost 4 bases, with 10 bases spanning the gap. Germline values: CDR1 SEHNR, CDR2 FQNEAQ (reference sequence). In DNA form, the CDR3 reads TGTGCCAGCAGCTTCAGCGGTGCATACAATGAGCAGTTCTTC. This translates into CASSFSGAYNEQFF.

This clonotype showed up many times. The V call is TRBV4-3, the J call TRBJ2-1; 7 nucleotides align to TRBD1. The CDR3 loop spans 15 amino acids. V was clipped by 5 bases and J by 4 bases; unmatched bases: 8. Germline loops: CDR1 LGHNA, CDR2 YSLEER. DNA for the CDR3: TGCGCCAGCAGCAAGGCCGGGACAGATTACAATGAGCAGTTCTTC. This encodes CASSKAGTDYNEQFF.

This clonotype has at least ten counts. This chain joins TRBV7-2 and TRBJ2-7; no definite D call. V gave up 8 bases and J gave up 4 bases, with 6 bases separating them. Germline V gene data show CDR1 as SGHTA and CDR2 as FQGNSA. The CDR3 spans 10 residues. DNA of the CDR3: TGTGCCAGCGGTTTATACGAGCAGTACTTC. It yields the protein CASGLYEQYF.

This clonotype has just a few counts. In nucleotides, the CDR3 is TGTGCCAGCAGGCTGACCGGGACAGGGGGCACTGAAGCTTTCTTT. Its translation is CASRLTGTGGTEAFF. The gene calls are TRBV7-2 and TRBJ1-1; 11 positions agree with TRBD1. Germline CDR1 SGHTA, CDR2 FQGNSA. V lost 6 bases to trimming and J lost 4 bases; unmatched junction nucleotides: 7. The CDR3 totals 15 residues.

The rearrangement joins TRBV20-1 to TRBJ2-3; the match to TRBD2 covers 8 bases. The V gene end was trimmed by 6 bases and the J gene end by 6 bases; junction bases not matched to a gene: 14. CDR3 size: 15 residues. Germline V gives CDR1 DFQATT, CDR2 SNEGSKA (reference sequence). The CDR3 is CSATPAAGGRDTQYF. The DNA for the CDR3 is TGCAGTGCAACGCCCGCGGCGGGGGGAAGGGATACGCAGTATTTT.

Many counts were recorded for this clonotype. The chain is built from TRBV7-9 and TRBJ2-1; the D is unclear. Looked up from germline, CDR1 is SEHNR and CDR2 is FQNEAQ (reference sequence). V lost 0 bases, J lost 11 bases, and 14 bases lay in between. CDR3 length equals 14 residues. The CDR3 loop is CASSLASSVMKQFF. CDR3 coding DNA: TGTGCCAGCAGCTTAGCGAGTTCAGTAATGAAGCAGTTCTTC.

This clonotype was detected ten times or more. This rearrangement joins TRBV11-3 to TRBJ2-3, with D perhaps TRBD2 (6 bases). CDR1 is SGHNT and CDR2 is YENEEA in the germline V gene. The CDR3 covers 15 residues. The ends were cut back, 5 bases at V and 4 bases at J, with 16 bases in the middle. The CDR3 DNA reads TGTGCCAGCAGCGCCTTTGGGCGGGACCCAGATACGCAGTATTTT. Its translation: CASSAFGRDPDTQYF.

The table lists this clonotype with many counts. The DNA is omitted, as the CDR3 cannot be located on it reliably, and the CDR3 follows TCRdb's listing. The chain couples TRBV7-2 to TRBJ1-5; TRBD1 was called by the table and not checked on the DNA. The CDR3 extends over 16 residues, inclusive of both ends. Germline lookup yields CDR1 SGHTA and CDR2 FQGNSA. The CDR3 region is CASSLEAGSSLGPSIF.

This clonotype was recorded many times. This chain joins TRBV3-1 and TRBJ2-1; D might be TRBD2 (5 bases). Germline V lookup: CDR1 LGHDT, CDR2 YNNKEL (reference sequence). Trimming shortened V by 0 bases and J by 9 bases, and 15 bases separated the two germline ends. This CDR3 comprises 15 residues. CDR3: CASSQEIYTGFEQFF. The CDR3 DNA sequence: TGTGCCAGCAGCCAAGAAATATATACGGGGTTTGAGCAGTTCTTC.

This clonotype was seen a handful of times. The gene calls are TRBV7-2 and TRBJ1-2; D is unclear. The CDR3 has 14 residues. V dropped 2 bases and J dropped 4 bases, with 11 bases sitting between them. Germline CDR1 reads SGHTA; CDR2 reads FQGNSA. The CDR3 bases are TGTGCCAGCAGCTTACCCGTTTTGAGCTATGGCTACACCTTC. Amino acids: CASSLPVLSYGYTF.

This clonotype was detected many times. This chain links TRBV19 with TRBJ2-2; tentative D call: TRBD2 (6 bases). With 6 bases removed from V and 0 bases from J, the gap between germline ends came to 14 bases. CDR3 length equals 16 residues. Germline-derived CDR1 and CDR2 are LNHDA and SQIVND (reference sequence). As DNA, the CDR3 is TGTGCCAGTAGCTTGTCCGGGAGCGCGAACACCGGGGAGCTGTTTTTT. This sequence encodes CASSLSGSANTGELFF. Complete variable domain (other parts from reference TRBV19 and TRBJ2-2): DGGITQSPKYLFRKEGQNVTLSCEQNLNHDAMYWYRQDPGQGLRLIYYSQIVNDFQKGDIAEGYSVSREKKESFPLTVTSAQKNPTAFYLCASSLSGSANTGELFFGEGSRLTVL.

This clonotype was seen more than once but under ten times. The chain has TRBV20-1 and TRBJ2-2; either TRBD1 or TRBD2 may fit D (7 bases each). The V end was cut by 2 bases, the J end by 6 bases, with 16 bases between. This CDR3 has 15 amino acids. Germline CDR1 and CDR2: DFQATT and SNEGSKA (reference sequence). This chain's CDR3 is CSARMGRGGSGELFF. The CDR3 coding sequence is TGCAGTGCTAGAATGGGCAGGGGGGGGTCCGGGGAGCTGTTTTTT.

This clonotype was found a few times. The CDR3 coding sequence is TGTGCCACCCGTGAGGACCCCGGGGAGCTGTTTTTT. The encoded protein is CATREDPGELFF. V and J are TRBV15 and TRBJ2-2; D remains ambiguous. CDR1 and CDR2 from the germline V gene are LNHNV and YYDKDF (reference sequence). The V end lost 8 bases, the J end lost 6 bases, and 10 bases lay between the germline ends. The CDR3 length is 12 residues. Variable domain in full (rest from reference TRBV15 and TRBJ2-2): DAMVIQNPRYQVTQFGKPVTLSCSQTLNHNVMYWYQQKSSQAPKLLFHYYDKDFNNEADTPDNFQSRRPNTSFCFLDIRSPGLGDTAMYLCATREDPGELFFGEGSRLTVL.

The chain recombines TRBV3-1 with TRBJ2-1; the match to TRBD1 covers 8 bases. The germline CDR1 and CDR2 sequences are LGHDT and YNNKEL (reference sequence). This CDR3 comprises 14 residues. V dropped 4 bases and J dropped 6; count of bases not matched to a gene: 5. The chain's CDR3 is CASSLIGQGNEQFF. DNA for the CDR3: TGTGCCAGCAGCCTCATAGGACAGGGCAATGAGCAGTTCTTC.

This clonotype was seen ten or more times. The chain uses TRBV12-3 or TRBV12-4 and TRBJ1-1, with 9 bases identical to TRBD1. J was trimmed by 6 bases and V by 5 bases; bases with no gene match: 4. The CDR3 sequence is 13 residues long. The CDR3 sequence is CASSLDRGAEAFF. The CDR3 DNA reads TGTGCCAGCAGTCTAGACAGGGGGGCTGAAGCTTTCTTT.

This clonotype was seen many times. This sequence joins TRBV29-1 and TRBJ2-7; the D gene is possibly TRBD2 (6 bases). This CDR3 is built from 13 residues. V was cut by 7 bases and J by 7 bases, with 20 bases left in between. Per germline, CDR1 SQVTM and CDR2 ANQGSEA. Here the CDR3 DNA reads TGCAGCGCCGAGCAGGGACCGGGGAGGGAGCAGTACTTC. Its translation is CSAEQGPGREQYF.